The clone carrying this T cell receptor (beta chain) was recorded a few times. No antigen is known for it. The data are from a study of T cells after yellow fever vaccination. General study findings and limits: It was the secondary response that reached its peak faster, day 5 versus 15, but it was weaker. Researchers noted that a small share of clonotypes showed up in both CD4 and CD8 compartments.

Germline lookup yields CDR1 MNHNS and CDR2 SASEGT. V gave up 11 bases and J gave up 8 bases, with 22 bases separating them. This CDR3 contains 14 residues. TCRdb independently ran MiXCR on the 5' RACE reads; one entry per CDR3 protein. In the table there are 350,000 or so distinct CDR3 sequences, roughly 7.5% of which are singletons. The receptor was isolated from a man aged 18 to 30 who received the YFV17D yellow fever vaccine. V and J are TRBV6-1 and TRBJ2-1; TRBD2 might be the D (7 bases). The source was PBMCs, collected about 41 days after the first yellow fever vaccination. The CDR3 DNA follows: TGTGCCGAGGGAGGGGACATGCGTCGAGATGAGCAGTTCTTC. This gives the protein CAEGGDMRRDEQFF.